This passage covers 29 T cell receptor beta chains from one sample sequenced in a study of blood T cell repertoires in COVID-19. Profiling relied on immunoSEQ multiplex PCR, and the TCRdb table lists in-frame clones only, not all of them. The repertoire consists of 300,000 or so clones, with just under 85% occurring once and the leading ten covering approximately 3.8%. The sample taken for sequencing was peripheral blood. Every receptor here comes from a woman aged 50 to 60 with active or convalescent COVID-19.

The J gene is TRBJ1-6, the V gene TRBV28; the D is unclear. The CDR3 has 14 residues. Between the trimmed V and J ends, which lost 1 base and 15 bases, there was a span of 16 bases. Germline loops: CDR1 MDHEN, CDR2 SYDVKM. The CDR3 spells CASSLSTPPGVLHF. As DNA, the CDR3 is TGTGCCAGCAGTTTATCCACCCCACCCGGAGTCCTCCACTTT. Full variable domain (missing parts from reference TRBV28 and TRBJ1-6): DVKVTQSSRYLVKRTGEKVFLECVQDMDHENMFWYRQDPGLGLRLIYFSYDVKMKEKGDIPEGYSVSREKKERFSLILESASTNQTSMYLCASSLSTPPGVLHFGNGTRLTVT.

V and J are TRBV25-1 and TRBJ2-3; 7 nucleotides align to TRBD2. The trim removed 3 bases at V and 1 base at J, leaving 7 bases unmatched. This CDR3 comprises 16 residues. Germline CDR1 is MGHDK and CDR2 is SYGVNS. CDR3 nucleotide sequence: TGTGCCAGCAGTGACCGGCGGGAGTTGGGCACAGATACGCAGTATTTT. Protein: CASSDRRELGTDTQYF.

The chain employs TRBV13 and TRBJ2-7, with 7 nucleotides matching TRBD1. CDR3 length equals 13 residues. V lost 0 bases and J lost 4; bases outside the gene matches: 0. Germline-derived CDR1 and CDR2 are PRHDT and FYEKMQ (reference sequence). The CDR3 loop is CASSLGTGYEQYF. In DNA form, the CDR3 reads TGTGCCAGCAGCTTAGGGACAGGGTACGAGCAGTACTTC.

This clone was seen once. The V and J genes are TRBV7-2 and TRBJ2-7; 12 bases are shared with TRBD2. V lost 5 bases and J lost 6; bases outside the gene matches: 8. From germline, CDR1 is SGHTA and CDR2 FQGNSA. The CDR3 totals 15 residues. The CDR3 nucleotides read TGTGCCAGCAGCCGGGACGCGGGACTAGCGGGCGAGCAGTACTTC. Encoded protein: CASSRDAGLAGEQYF. Supplemented by reference TRBV7-2 and TRBJ2-7, the full variable domain reads GAGVSQSPSNKVTEKGKDVELRCDPISGHTALYWYRQSLGQGLEFLIYFQGNSAPDKSGLPSDRFSAERTGGSVSTLTIQRTQQEDSAVYLCASSRDAGLAGEQYFGPGTRLTVT.

The J gene is TRBJ1-1, the V gene TRBV9, with a tentative D call TRBD1 (5 bases). Germline CDR1 and CDR2: SGDLS and YYNGEE. The V and J ends lost 4 bases and 0 bases respectively, with 13 bases between them. This CDR3 contains 15 residues. The CDR3 loop reads CASSPFAGLNTEAFF. As DNA, the CDR3 is TGTGCCAGCAGCCCCTTCGCGGGGCTGAACACTGAAGCTTTCTTT.

This clone was recorded once. The rearrangement uses TRBV5-1 and TRBJ1-2, with 7 bases that match TRBD1. The CDR3 has 16 residues. Unmatched junction bases numbered 13, after V lost 0 bases and J lost 8 bases. CDR1 and CDR2 from the germline V gene are SGHRS and YFSETQ. Written as DNA, the CDR3 is TGCGCCAGCAGCTTGGTTTCGACCAGGGGGGAATCCGGCTACACCTTC. This sequence encodes CASSLVSTRGESGYTF. The whole variable domain, filled in from reference TRBV5-1 and TRBJ1-2, reads KAGVTQTPRYLIKTRGQQVTLSCSPISGHRSVSWYQQTPGQGLQFLFEYFSETQRNKGNFPGRFSGRQFSNSRSEMNVSTLELGDSALYLCASSLVSTRGESGYTFGSGTRLTVV.

This chain links TRBV6-6 with TRBJ1-2; the match to TRBD1 covers 9 bases. This CDR3 is 15 amino acids long. The germline V gene has CDR1 MNHNY and CDR2 SVGAGI (reference sequence). Trimming at V came to 7 bases and at J to 5 bases, leaving 11 bases not matched to a gene. CDR3 sequence reads: CASNRAGGQGYGYTF. The DNA of the CDR3 is TGTGCCAGCAATCGCGCGGGAGGACAGGGGTATGGCTACACCTTC.

This chain uses TRBV2 with TRBJ2-6, with D perhaps TRBD1 (6 bases). This CDR3 is 17 amino acids long. Germline assignment: CDR1 SNHLY and CDR2 FYNNEI. The V end was cut by 3 bases, the J end by 0 bases, with 12 bases between. CDR3 bases: TGTGCCAGCAGTGATTGGGGGCTCAGCTCTGGGGCCAACGTCCTGACTTTC. Translation gives CASSDWGLSSGANVLTF.

This chain connects TRBV5-1 to TRBJ1-4, with D possibly being TRBD1 (5 bases). Trimming removed 4 bases at V and 10 bases at J, with 20 bases between. This CDR3 region has 15 residues. Germline V gene lookup returns CDR1 SGHRS and CDR2 YFSETQ. CDR3 in amino acids: CASSPGDFQIGKLFF. The CDR3 DNA reads as TGCGCCAGCAGCCCTGGGGACTTCCAAATCGGAAAACTGTTTTTT.

The gene calls are TRBV2 and TRBJ1-2, with 7 bases lining up with TRBD1. CDR3 length equals 16 residues. V shed 3 bases, J shed 1 base, and the junction held 8 bases outside the gene matches. Germline-derived CDR1 and CDR2 are SNHLY and FYNNEI. The CDR3 spells CASSEGVAGGNYGYTF. DNA of the CDR3: TGTGCCAGCAGTGAGGGGGTCGCAGGGGGTAACTATGGCTACACCTTC.

The gene calls are TRBV29-1 and TRBJ1-1; possible D gene TRBD1, 6 bases. The germline gives CDR1 SQVTM, CDR2 ANQGSEA. The CDR3 is made up of 13 amino acids. The ends were cut back, 3 bases at V and 6 bases at J, with 14 bases in the middle. CDR3 coding DNA: TGCAGCGTTGATATGGGAGGGGGTTCTGAAGCTTTCTTT. Protein sequence: CSVDMGGGSEAFF.

This rearrangement joins TRBV28 to TRBJ2-7; possibly TRBD2 for D (6 bases). The CDR3 extends over 13 amino acids. In germline, CDR1 is MDHEN, CDR2 SYDVKM. V lost 4 bases, J lost 9 bases, and 16 bases lay in between. The CDR3 loop reads CASSSSGTHAQYF. CDR3 nucleotides: TGTGCCAGCAGTTCCTCCGGGACTCACGCGCAGTACTTC.

Here the CDR3 reads CSVQDTNYEQYF. The CDR3 nucleotides are TGCAGCGTCCAGGACACGAACTACGAGCAGTACTTC. This chain uses TRBV29-1 with TRBJ2-7; weak D call: TRBD1 (5 bases). Trimming removed 6 bases from V and 3 bases from J, with 12 bases in between. Germline V gene lookup returns CDR1 SQVTM and CDR2 ANQGSEA. This CDR3 spans 12 amino acids.

A note on this clone: The junction departs from germline at one end; a sequencing error may be responsible. This sequence joins TRBV5-6 and TRBJ2-7, with TRBD1 matching 8 bases. Germline V gene sequence: CDR1 SGHDT, CDR2 YYEEEE. The CDR3 is 14 residues long. The CDR3 nucleotides read TGTGCCAGTAGCTGGACAGGGTACCCCTACGAGCAGTACTTC. This gives the protein CASSWTGYPYEQYF.

This clone was observed once. The chain combines TRBV6-5 with TRBJ1-2, with TRBD1 as a possible D gene (5 bases). CDR1 is MNHEY and CDR2 is SVGAGI in the germline V gene. V was clipped by 6 bases and J by 3 bases, with 11 bases between them. The CDR3 contains 13 residues. This chain's CDR3 is CASRRDSHYGYTF. CDR3 coding DNA: TGTGCCAGCAGGAGAGACAGCCACTATGGCTACACCTTC.

The V and J genes are TRBV19 and TRBJ2-1; TRBD2 aligns across 8 bases. Trimming took 5 bases from V and 7 from J; bases not matched to a gene: 10. This CDR3 comprises 15 residues. CDR1 is LNHDA and CDR2 is SQIVND in the germline V gene (reference sequence). The CDR3 DNA sequence: TGTGCCAGTAGTTCAGGCGGGAGGTTGGGTAATGAGCAGTTCTTC. Its translation is CASSSGGRLGNEQFF.

This chain connects TRBV7-2 to TRBJ1-4; D is undetermined. Trimming stripped 2 bases from V and 4 bases from J, with 5 bases between. Germline-derived CDR1 and CDR2 are SGHTA and FQGNSA. CDR3 length equals 13 residues. DNA of the CDR3: TGTGCCAGCAGCTTATGGAGTAATGAAAAACTGTTTTTT. Protein sequence: CASSLWSNEKLFF.

This clone was observed a single time. The rearrangement links TRBV20-1 to TRBJ2-7; 8 bases line up with TRBD1. This CDR3 has 12 residues. The ends lost 4 bases at V and 6 bases at J; junction bases unmatched: 5. In germline, CDR1 is DFQATT, CDR2 SNEGSKA (reference sequence). CDR3 sequence: CSANDRGGEQYF. Written as DNA, the CDR3 is TGCAGTGCTAATGACAGGGGTGGCGAGCAGTACTTC.

This chain uses TRBV5-6 with TRBJ2-5, with a weak D call TRBD2 (6 bases). Germline V gene sequence: CDR1 SGHDT, CDR2 YYEEEE. With 1 base removed from V and 2 bases from J, the gap between germline ends came to 15 bases. This CDR3 has 16 residues. CDR3 coding DNA: TGTGCCAGCAGCTTGTCGGGTAGCGGTTCTCAAGAGACCCAGTACTTC. It codes for CASSLSGSGSQETQYF.

CDR3 region: CASSLTASTIYSNQPQHF. Here the CDR3 DNA reads TGTGCCAGCAGTTTAACGGCCAGCACTATCTATAGCAATCAGCCCCAGCATTTT. This chain uses TRBV27 with TRBJ1-5, with D uncertain. Trimming took 2 bases from V and 0 from J, leaving 17 bases between them. Germline values: CDR1 MNHEY, CDR2 SMNVEV (reference sequence). The CDR3 contains 18 residues.

This chain uses TRBV5-6 with TRBJ1-3; weak D call: TRBD1 (5 bases). CDR1 and CDR2 from the germline V gene are SGHDT and YYEEEE. V was clipped by 0 bases and J by 0 bases, with 16 bases between them. This CDR3 is built from 18 residues. The CDR3 here is CASSLEGAGSTSGNTIYF. The CDR3 coding sequence is TGTGCCAGCAGCTTGGAAGGGGCCGGCTCGACCTCTGGAAACACCATATATTTT.

The chain employs TRBV7-9 and TRBJ2-1, with D hard to call. Germline assignment: CDR1 SEHNR and CDR2 FQNEAQ (reference sequence). Trimming stripped 1 base from V and 3 bases from J, with 10 bases between. The CDR3 totals 15 residues. CDR3 region: CASSLVGKRYNEQFF. CDR3 in DNA: TGTGCCAGCAGCTTAGTGGGTAAGCGCTACAATGAGCAGTTCTTC.

This clone was detected only a few times. The rearrangement uses TRBV27 and TRBJ2-7; 15 bases are shared with TRBD2. After removal of 5 bases from V and 5 bases from J, the junction contained 7 bases not matched to a gene. The CDR3 sequence is 16 residues long. Germline loops: CDR1 MNHEY, CDR2 SMNVEV (reference sequence). CDR3 in amino acids: CASSPVGLAGGDEQYF. The CDR3 coding sequence is TGTGCCAGCAGTCCCGTTGGACTAGCGGGAGGGGACGAGCAGTACTTC.

The rearrangement uses TRBV7-9 and TRBJ2-3, with 7 bases aligning to TRBD1. Trimming took 5 bases from V and 5 from J; bases not matched to a gene: 10. The CDR3 extends over 15 amino acids. Germline CDR1 SEHNR, CDR2 FQNEAQ (reference sequence). CDR3 nucleotides: TGTGCCAGCAGCGCGGACAGGCTGTTTGAAGATACGCAGTATTTT. Residues: CASSADRLFEDTQYF.

This chain links TRBV19 with TRBJ1-5; D is possibly TRBD1 (5 bases). CDR3 length: 14 amino acids. CDR1 and CDR2 from the germline V gene are LNHDA and SQIVND (reference sequence). V lost 4 bases and J lost 2, with 9 bases in between. CDR3 coding DNA: TGTGCCAGTAGTACCCCAGGGCGCAATCAGCCCCAGCATTTT. Protein: CASSTPGRNQPQHF.

This clone was counted only a few times. This chain links TRBV2 with TRBJ2-1; D is unresolved. Germline V gene lookup returns CDR1 SNHLY and CDR2 FYNNEI. CDR3 length: 14 amino acids. The V end lost 1 base, the J end lost 8 bases, and 12 bases lay between the germline ends. CDR3 loop: CASSEVRGTYEQFF. Written as DNA, the CDR3 is TGTGCCAGCAGTGAAGTCCGCGGTACCTATGAGCAGTTCTTC.

This chain links TRBV5-5 with TRBJ2-3; 9 nucleotides line up with TRBD1. Germline values: CDR1 SGHKS, CDR2 YYEKEE (reference sequence). Unmatched junction bases numbered 6, after V lost 0 bases and J lost 4 bases. The CDR3 sequence is 16 residues long. The CDR3 sequence is CASSLGDRGRADTQYF. CDR3 DNA sequence: TGTGCCAGCAGCTTGGGCGACAGGGGGAGAGCAGATACGCAGTATTTT.

The V gene is TRBV11-3, the J gene TRBJ1-1, with 9 nucleotides matching TRBD1. From germline, CDR1 is SGHNT and CDR2 YENEEA. The CDR3 runs 15 residues. J lost 6 bases, V lost 3 bases, and 8 bases had no gene match. The CDR3 loop is CASSLGTGLPSEAFF. CDR3 DNA sequence: TGTGCCAGCAGCTTGGGGACAGGGCTTCCTTCTGAAGCTTTCTTT.

The rearrangement links TRBV3-1 (or the pseudogene TRBV3-2) to TRBJ1-1; D ambiguous. The V gene's germline CDR1 is LGHDT and CDR2 YNNKEL (reference sequence). V was cut by 3 bases and J by 10 bases, with 15 bases left in between. The CDR3 is made up of 13 amino acids. The chain's CDR3 is CASSQSDGVGAFF. The CDR3 DNA reads TGTGCCAGCAGCCAGTCGGACGGGGTCGGAGCTTTCTTT.